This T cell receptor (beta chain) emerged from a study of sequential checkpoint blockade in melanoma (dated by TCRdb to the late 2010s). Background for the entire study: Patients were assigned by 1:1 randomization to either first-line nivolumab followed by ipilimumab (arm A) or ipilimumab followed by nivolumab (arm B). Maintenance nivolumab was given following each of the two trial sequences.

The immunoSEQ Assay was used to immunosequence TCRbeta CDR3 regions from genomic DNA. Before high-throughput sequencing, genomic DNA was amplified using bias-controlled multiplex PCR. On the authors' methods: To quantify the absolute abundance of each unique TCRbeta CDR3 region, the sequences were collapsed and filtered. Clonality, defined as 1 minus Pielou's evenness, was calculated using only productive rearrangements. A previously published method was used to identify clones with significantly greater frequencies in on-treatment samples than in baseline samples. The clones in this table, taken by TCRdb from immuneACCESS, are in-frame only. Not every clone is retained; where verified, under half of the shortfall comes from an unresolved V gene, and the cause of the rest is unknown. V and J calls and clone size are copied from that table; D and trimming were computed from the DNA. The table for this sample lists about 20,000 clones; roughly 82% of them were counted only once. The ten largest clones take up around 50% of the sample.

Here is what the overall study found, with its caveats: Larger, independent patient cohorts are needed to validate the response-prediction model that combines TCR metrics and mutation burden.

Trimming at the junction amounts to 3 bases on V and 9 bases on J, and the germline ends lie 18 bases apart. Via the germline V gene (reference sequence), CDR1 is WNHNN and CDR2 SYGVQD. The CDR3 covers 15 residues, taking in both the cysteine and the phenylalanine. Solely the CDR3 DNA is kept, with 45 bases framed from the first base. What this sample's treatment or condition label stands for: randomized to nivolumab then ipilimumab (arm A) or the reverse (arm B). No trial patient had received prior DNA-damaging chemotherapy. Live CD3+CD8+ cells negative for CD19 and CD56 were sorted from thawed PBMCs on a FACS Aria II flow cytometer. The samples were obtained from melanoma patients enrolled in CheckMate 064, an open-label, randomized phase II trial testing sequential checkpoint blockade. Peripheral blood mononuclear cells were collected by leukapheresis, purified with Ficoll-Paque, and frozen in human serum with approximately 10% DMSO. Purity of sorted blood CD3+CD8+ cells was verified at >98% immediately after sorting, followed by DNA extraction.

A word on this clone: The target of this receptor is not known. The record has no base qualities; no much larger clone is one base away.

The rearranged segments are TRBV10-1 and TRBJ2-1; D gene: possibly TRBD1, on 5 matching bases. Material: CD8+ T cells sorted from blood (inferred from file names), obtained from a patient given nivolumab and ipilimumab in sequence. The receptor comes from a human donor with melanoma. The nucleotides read TGCGCCAGCAGTGACAGGGTCTCTCGAATAAGTGAGCAGTTCTTC. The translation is CASSDRVSRISEQFF.